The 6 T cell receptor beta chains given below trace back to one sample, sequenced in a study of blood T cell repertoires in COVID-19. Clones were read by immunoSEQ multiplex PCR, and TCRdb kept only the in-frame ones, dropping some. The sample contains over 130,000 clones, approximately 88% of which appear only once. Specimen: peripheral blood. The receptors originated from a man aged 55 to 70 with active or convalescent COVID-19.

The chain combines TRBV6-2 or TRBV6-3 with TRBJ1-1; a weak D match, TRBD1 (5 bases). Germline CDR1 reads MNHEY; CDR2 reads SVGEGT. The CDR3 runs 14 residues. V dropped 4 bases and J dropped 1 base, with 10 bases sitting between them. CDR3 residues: CASSSGGENTEAFF. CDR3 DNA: TGTGCCAGCAGTTCGGGGGGGGAGAACACTGAAGCTTTCTTT.

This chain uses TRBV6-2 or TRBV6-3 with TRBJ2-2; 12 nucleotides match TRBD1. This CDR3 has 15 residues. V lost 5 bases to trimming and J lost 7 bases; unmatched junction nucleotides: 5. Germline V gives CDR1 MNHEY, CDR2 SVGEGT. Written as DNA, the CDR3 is TGTGCCAGCAGTGTACGGGACAGGGGGCGCGGGGAGCTGTTTTTT. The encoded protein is CASSVRDRGRGELFF.

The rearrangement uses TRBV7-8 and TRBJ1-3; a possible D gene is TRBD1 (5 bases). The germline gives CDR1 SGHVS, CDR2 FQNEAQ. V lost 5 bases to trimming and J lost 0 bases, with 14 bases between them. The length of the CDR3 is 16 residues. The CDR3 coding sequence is TGTGCCAGCAGCCTGGGGGGAGGCGGCTCTGGAAACACCATATATTTT. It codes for CASSLGGGGSGNTIYF.

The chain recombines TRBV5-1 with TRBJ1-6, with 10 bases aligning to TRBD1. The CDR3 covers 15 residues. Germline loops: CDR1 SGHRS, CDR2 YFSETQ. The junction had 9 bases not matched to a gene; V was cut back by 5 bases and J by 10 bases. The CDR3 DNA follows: TGCGCCAGCAGACCCGGGACAGGGGTCCCCTCACCCCTCCACTTT. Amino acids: CASRPGTGVPSPLHF.

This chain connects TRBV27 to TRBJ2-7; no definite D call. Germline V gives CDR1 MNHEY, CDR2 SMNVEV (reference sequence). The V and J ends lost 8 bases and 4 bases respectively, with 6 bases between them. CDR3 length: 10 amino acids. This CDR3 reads CASGDYEQYF. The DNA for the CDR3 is TGTGCCAGCGGAGATTACGAGCAGTACTTC.

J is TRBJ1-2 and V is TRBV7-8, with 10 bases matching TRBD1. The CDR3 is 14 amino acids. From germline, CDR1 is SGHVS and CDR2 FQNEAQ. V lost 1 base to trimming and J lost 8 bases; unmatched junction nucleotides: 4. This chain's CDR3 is CASSLGQGAEGYTF. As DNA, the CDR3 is TGTGCCAGCAGCTTAGGACAGGGGGCAGAAGGCTACACCTTC.